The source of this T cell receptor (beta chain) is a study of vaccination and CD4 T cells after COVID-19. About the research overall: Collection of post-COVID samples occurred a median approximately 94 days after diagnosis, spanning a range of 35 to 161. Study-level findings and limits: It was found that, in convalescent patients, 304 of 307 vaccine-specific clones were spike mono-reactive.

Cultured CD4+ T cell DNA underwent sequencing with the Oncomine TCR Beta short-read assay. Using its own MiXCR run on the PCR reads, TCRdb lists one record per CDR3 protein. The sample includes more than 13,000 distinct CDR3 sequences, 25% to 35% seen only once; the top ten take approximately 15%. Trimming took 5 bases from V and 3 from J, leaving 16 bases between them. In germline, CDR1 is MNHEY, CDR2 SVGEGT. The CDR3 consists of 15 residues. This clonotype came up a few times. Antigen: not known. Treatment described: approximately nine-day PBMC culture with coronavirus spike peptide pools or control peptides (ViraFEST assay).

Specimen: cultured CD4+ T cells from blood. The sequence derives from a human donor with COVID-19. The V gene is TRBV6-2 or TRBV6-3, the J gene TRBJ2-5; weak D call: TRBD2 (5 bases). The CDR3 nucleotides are TGTGCCAGCAGTCCGACCTTGAGCGGCGAAGAGACCCAGTACTTC. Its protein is CASSPTLSGEETQYF.